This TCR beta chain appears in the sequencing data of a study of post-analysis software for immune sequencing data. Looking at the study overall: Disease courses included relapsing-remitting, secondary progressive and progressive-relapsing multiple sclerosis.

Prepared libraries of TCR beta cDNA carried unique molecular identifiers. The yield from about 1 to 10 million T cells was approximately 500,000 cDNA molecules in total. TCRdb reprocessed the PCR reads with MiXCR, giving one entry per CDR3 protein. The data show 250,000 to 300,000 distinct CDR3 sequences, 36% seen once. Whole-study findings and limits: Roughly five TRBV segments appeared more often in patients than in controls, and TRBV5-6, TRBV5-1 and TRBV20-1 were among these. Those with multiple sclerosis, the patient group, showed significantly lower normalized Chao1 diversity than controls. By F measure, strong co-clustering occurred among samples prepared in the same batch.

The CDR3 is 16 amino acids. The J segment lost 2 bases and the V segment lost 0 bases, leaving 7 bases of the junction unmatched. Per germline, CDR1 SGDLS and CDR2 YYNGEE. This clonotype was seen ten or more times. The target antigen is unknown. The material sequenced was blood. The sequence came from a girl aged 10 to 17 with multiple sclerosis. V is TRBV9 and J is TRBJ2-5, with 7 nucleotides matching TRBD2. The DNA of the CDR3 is TGTGCCAGCAGCGTAGCTTTAGAGGGACTACAAGAGACCCAGTACTTC. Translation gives CASSVALEGLQETQYF.